This is a list of T cell receptor beta chains from one sample in a study of CD8+CD57+ T cells in acquired aplastic anemia. TCRdb analysed the reads with MiXCR anew, one entry per CDR3 protein. The table has around 170,000 distinct CDR3 sequences, around 45% seen once; the top ten hold approximately 3%. The sequencing input was sorted CD4+, CD8+, or CD8+CD57+ T cells (not recorded which) from PBMCs. The receptors here all came from a human donor in good health. The CDR3 runs from the conserved cysteine through the conserved F or W. D genes are given only for firm matches. Not every row has a clone size; where given, it reads once, few, many or a size class.

j_gene | abundance | v_gene | d_gene | CDR3aa | CDR3nt
TRBJ2-1 | . | TRBV24-1 | TRBD2 | CASGGLAGGPTDEQFF | TGTGCCAGCGGAGGACTAGCGGGAGGGCCGACGGATGAGCAGTTCTTC
TRBJ1-1 | . | TRBV29-1 | . | CSVDRNTEAFF | TGCAGCGTTGATAGGAACACTGAAGCTTTCTTT
TRBJ1-2 | . | TRBV10-3 | . | CAISEQIGISGYTF | TGTGCCATCAGTGAGCAAATCGGGATTAGTGGCTACACCTTC
TRBJ2-1 | few | TRBV29-1 | TRBD1 | CSVWDRKEQFF | TGCAGCGTTTGGGACAGGAAGGAGCAGTTCTTC
TRBJ2-3 | . | TRBV20-1 | TRBD2 | CSAGTGTSGTRGSTDTQYF | TGCAGTGCTGGGACCGGGACTAGCGGGACTAGAGGGAGCACAGATACGCAGTATTTT
TRBJ2-3 | many | TRBV11-2 | TRBD2 | CASRPPGRATDTQYF | TGTGCCAGCAGACCGCCTGGGAGGGCCACAGATACGCAGTATTTT
TRBJ2-6 | many | TRBV20-1 | . | CSASPSDVGRSGANVLTF | TGCAGTGCTAGTCCGTCCGATGTGGGTCGCTCTGGGGCCAACGTCCTGACTTTC
TRBJ2-2 | many | TRBV6-5 | . | CASSYSRNTGELFF | TGTGCCAGCAGTTACTCGCGGAACACCGGGGAGCTGTTTTTT
TRBJ1-2 | . | TRBV20-1 | . | CSARGTTGSSRNYGYTF | TGCAGTGCTAGGGGAACTACGGGTTCAAGTAGGAACTATGGCTACACCTTC
TRBJ2-2 | many | TRBV24-1 | TRBD2 | CATGGELSTGELFF | TGTGCCACCGGGGGGGAGCTTAGCACCGGGGAGCTGTTTTTT
TRBJ1-1 | . | TRBV19 | . | CASSRGFENTEAFF | TGTGCCAGTAGTCGTGGTTTCGAGAACACTGAAGCTTTCTTT
TRBJ2-7 | many | TRBV27 | TRBD1 | CASSWTGADEQYF | TGTGCCAGCAGTTGGACAGGCGCCGACGAGCAGTACTTC
TRBJ2-7 | . | TRBV10-3 | . | CAISNRQAAGEQYF | TGTGCCATCAGTAACAGACAGGCCGCGGGGGAGCAGTACTTC
TRBJ2-7 | . | TRBV20-1 | . | CSARVASDEQYF | TGCAGTGCTAGAGTGGCGTCGGATGAGCAGTACTTC
TRBJ2-3 | . | TRBV7-6 | TRBD1 | CASSDRGPPHSTDTQYF | TGTGCCAGCAGCGACAGGGGGCCCCCACATAGCACAGATACGCAGTATTTT
TRBJ1-5 | . | TRBV10-1 | . | CASSKTQEQPQHF | TGCGCCAGCAGCAAAACACAGGAACAGCCCCAGCATTTT
TRBJ2-5 | . | TRBV3-1 | TRBD2 | CASSLLADRQETQYF | TGTGCCAGCAGTCTTCTAGCGGACCGACAAGAGACCCAGTACTTC
TRBJ2-2 | few | TRBV18 | TRBD1 | CASYPGQGFGELFF | TGTGCCAGCTATCCGGGACAGGGGTTCGGGGAGCTGTTTTTT
TRBJ2-7 | . | TRBV2 | . | CASRKSDASYEQYF | TGTGCCAGCAGGAAAAGTGACGCATCCTACGAGCAGTACTTC
TRBJ2-4 | . | TRBV10-1 | . | CASSEQVGGSIQYF | TGCGCCAGCAGTGAACAGGTTGGGGGAAGCATTCAGTACTTC
TRBJ2-7 | . | TRBV24-1 | . | CATSVRAIHEQYF | TGTGCCACCAGTGTCCGGGCCATCCACGAGCAGTACTTC
TRBJ1-1 | . | TRBV7-6 | . | CASSYGGLGTEAFF | TGTGCCAGCAGTTACGGGGGGCTTGGCACTGAAGCTTTCTTT
TRBJ2-2 | . | TRBV29-1 | . | CSVEGLNTGELFF | TGCAGCGTTGAAGGCCTTAACACCGGGGAGCTGTTTTTT